A selection of T cell receptor beta chains follows, all from one sample in a study of OX40 agonist ivuxolimab in advanced cancers. Assay used: immunoSEQ multiplex PCR; TCRdb lists only in-frame clones, some missing. The table has approximately 57,000 clones, about 81% seen once; the top ten hold 0.7% to 0.8%. The sequences come from CD4+ or CD8+ T cells sorted from blood, collected in a trial of the OX40 agonist ivuxolimab. The origin of the receptors is an adult with an advanced solid tumor such as melanoma, head and neck, liver or kidney cancer. CDR3s include the opening cysteine and the closing phenylalanine or tryptophan. Fields, in order: J gene, D gene, V gene, clone size, CDR3 DNA, CDR3 protein. The D gene is left open where the match is weak. The size entry is marked missing in some rows and otherwise reads once, few, many or a size class.

j_call: TRBJ2-3
d_call: TRBD2
v_call: TRBV27
clone_size: -
cdr3_nt: TGTGCCAGCAGTTTAAGGCTAGCGGGGGGGTTTGATACGCAGTATTTT
cdr3_aa: CASSLRLAGGFDTQYF

j_call: TRBJ1-6
d_call: -
v_call: TRBV6-5
clone_size: -
cdr3_nt: TGTGCCAGCAGGAAGAACAGGAATAATTCACCCCTCCACTTT
cdr3_aa: CASRKNRNNSPLHF

j_call: TRBJ1-4
d_call: -
v_call: TRBV5-8
clone_size: -
cdr3_nt: TGTGCCAGCAGCCAAGGGGACGGCAATGAAAAACTGTTTTTT
cdr3_aa: CASSQGDGNEKLFF

j_call: TRBJ2-7
d_call: TRBD1
v_call: TRBV28
clone_size: -
cdr3_nt: TGTGCCATCAACCGGGACAGGGGCTTAGGGCAGTACTTC
cdr3_aa: CAINRDRGLGQYF

j_call: TRBJ2-6
d_call: -
v_call: TRBV6-1
clone_size: -
cdr3_nt: TGTGCCAGCAGTGAAGCGCTTCTGGGGGCGAGCTCTGGGGCCAACGTCCTGACTTTC
cdr3_aa: CASSEALLGASSGANVLTF

j_call: TRBJ1-2
d_call: -
v_call: TRBV7-9
clone_size: -
cdr3_nt: TGTGCCAGCATCCAAAAGGAGGCCCTGGCAGGCGGCTACACCTTC
cdr3_aa: CASIQKEALAGGYTF

j_call: TRBJ2-5
d_call: TRBD1
v_call: TRBV15
clone_size: -
cdr3_nt: TGTGCCACCAGCAGAGATCGGGCAGGGGGCCAAGAGACCCAGTACTTC
cdr3_aa: CATSRDRAGGQETQYF

j_call: TRBJ1-3
d_call: TRBD1
v_call: TRBV5-6
clone_size: -
cdr3_nt: TGTGCCAGCAGCTTGGTTCATGCACGGGACAGCTCTGGAAACACCATATATTTT
cdr3_aa: CASSLVHARDSSGNTIYF

j_call: TRBJ2-5
d_call: TRBD2
v_call: TRBV19
clone_size: once
cdr3_nt: TGTGCCAGTAGTCCAAAGCTCACTAGCGGGGGAAAAGAGACCCAGTACTTC
cdr3_aa: CASSPKLTSGGKETQYF

j_call: TRBJ1-2
d_call: TRBD1
v_call: TRBV16
clone_size: -
cdr3_nt: TGTGCCAGCAGCCAATTCCAGGGGGCTGACTATGGCTACACCTTC
cdr3_aa: CASSQFQGADYGYTF

j_call: TRBJ2-7
d_call: TRBD1
v_call: TRBV19
clone_size: -
cdr3_nt: TGTGCCAGTAGTGCAGGGACAGGGGGCTCCTACGAGCAGTACTTC
cdr3_aa: CASSAGTGGSYEQYF

j_call: TRBJ2-2
d_call: -
v_call: TRBV6-5
clone_size: -
cdr3_nt: TGTGCCAGCAGTTGGGGGGGGCAGACCGGGGAGCTGTTTTTT
cdr3_aa: CASSWGGQTGELFF

j_call: TRBJ1-1
d_call: -
v_call: TRBV7-7
clone_size: -
cdr3_nt: TGTGCCAGCAGCGCCACTCAGAACACTGAAGCTTTCTTT
cdr3_aa: CASSATQNTEAFF

j_call: TRBJ1-4
d_call: TRBD1
v_call: TRBV5-1
clone_size: -
cdr3_nt: TGCGCCAGCAGTCTGGGATGGGACAGCCTAAGCGGTAATGAAAAACTGTTTTTT
cdr3_aa: CASSLGWDSLSGNEKLFF

j_call: TRBJ2-3
d_call: -
v_call: TRBV6-1
clone_size: -
cdr3_nt: TGTGCCAGCAGTGAATTCGCCCAGGGGTGGGATACGCAGTATTTT
cdr3_aa: CASSEFAQGWDTQYF

j_call: TRBJ2-5
d_call: -
v_call: TRBV10-2
clone_size: -
cdr3_nt: TGCGCCAGCAGTGCCTCCGGGACTAGGGGGCTGGAGACCCAGTACTTC
cdr3_aa: CASSASGTRGLETQYF

j_call: TRBJ2-1
d_call: TRBD2
v_call: TRBV5-1
clone_size: -
cdr3_nt: TGCGCCAGCAGCCTACAGCGGGAGGTCCTCCGCAATGAGCAGTTCTTC
cdr3_aa: CASSLQREVLRNEQFF

j_call: TRBJ1-6
d_call: -
v_call: TRBV6-6
clone_size: -
cdr3_nt: TGTGCCAGCAGTTACTCGATTAATTCACCCCTCCACTTT
cdr3_aa: CASSYSINSPLHF

j_call: TRBJ1-4
d_call: TRBD1
v_call: TRBV11-2
clone_size: -
cdr3_nt: TGTGCCAGCAGCACCCGGGTCAGGGGGAATGAAAAACTGTTTTTT
cdr3_aa: CASSTRVRGNEKLFF

j_call: TRBJ2-1
d_call: TRBD2
v_call: TRBV4-1
clone_size: -
cdr3_nt: TGCGCCAGCAGCCAAGATCGATGGCTAGCGGGGGTACAGTTCTTC
cdr3_aa: CASSQDRWLAGVQFF

j_call: TRBJ1-2
d_call: -
v_call: TRBV10-3
clone_size: -
cdr3_nt: TGTGCCATCAGTGCCGGGGACCCAGACTATGGCTACACCTTC
cdr3_aa: CAISAGDPDYGYTF

j_call: TRBJ2-3
d_call: TRBD2
v_call: TRBV7-2
clone_size: -
cdr3_nt: TGTGCTAGCAGGGAGGGGATCACAGATACGCAGTATTTT
cdr3_aa: CASREGITDTQYF

j_call: TRBJ1-1
d_call: -
v_call: TRBV4-1
clone_size: -
cdr3_nt: TGCGCCAGCAGGATCACTATGGGGCCCCGGGGCCCCGAAGCTTTCTTT
cdr3_aa: CASRITMGPRGPEAFF

j_call: TRBJ2-7
d_call: -
v_call: TRBV5-1
clone_size: few
cdr3_nt: TGCGCCAGCAGCTTGGCCACGAGTACCTACGAGCAGTACTTC
cdr3_aa: CASSLATSTYEQYF

j_call: TRBJ1-3
d_call: -
v_call: TRBV7-2
clone_size: -
cdr3_nt: TGTGCCAGCAGCTTAGGGCAGCCCTCTGGAAACACCATATATTTT
cdr3_aa: CASSLGQPSGNTIYF

j_call: TRBJ2-1
d_call: -
v_call: TRBV19
clone_size: -
cdr3_nt: TGTGCCAGTAGTATAGCCCAGGGGTATGGCGATGAGCAGTTCTTC
cdr3_aa: CASSIAQGYGDEQFF

j_call: TRBJ1-1
d_call: TRBD1
v_call: TRBV2
clone_size: -
cdr3_nt: TGTGCCAGCAGTGAAGACAGGGGGCGAGGGACTGAAGCTTTCTTT
cdr3_aa: CASSEDRGRGTEAFF

j_call: TRBJ2-5
d_call: -
v_call: TRBV5-6
clone_size: -
cdr3_nt: TGTGCCAGCAGCTTACAGGTTAAAGAGACCCAGTACTTC
cdr3_aa: CASSLQVKETQYF

j_call: TRBJ2-3
d_call: TRBD2
v_call: TRBV7-8
clone_size: few
cdr3_nt: TGTGCCAGCAGCGCGGGGGGAGATACGCAGTATTTT
cdr3_aa: CASSAGGDTQYF

j_call: TRBJ2-2
d_call: -
v_call: TRBV4-2
clone_size: few
cdr3_nt: TGTGCCAGCAGCCAGGAACAGGGAACCGGGGAGCTGTTTTTT
cdr3_aa: CASSQEQGTGELFF

j_call: TRBJ2-5
d_call: -
v_call: TRBV14
clone_size: -
cdr3_nt: TGTGCCAGCAGCCCCCGACTAGGACAAGAGACCCAGTACTTC
cdr3_aa: CASSPRLGQETQYF

j_call: TRBJ2-1
d_call: TRBD2
v_call: TRBV2
clone_size: -
cdr3_nt: TGTGCCAGCAGCGAGGGGCGGGGGAGCAATGAGCAGTTCTTC
cdr3_aa: CASSEGRGSNEQFF

j_call: TRBJ1-1
d_call: -
v_call: TRBV2
clone_size: -
cdr3_nt: TGTGCCAGCACCGAGCGGTGGGCGAACACTGAAGCTTTCTTT
cdr3_aa: CASTERWANTEAFF

j_call: TRBJ1-4
d_call: -
v_call: TRBV5-6
clone_size: -
cdr3_nt: TGTGCCAGCAGCTTGTTGCGACCGGGGGCAACTAATGAAAAACTGTTTTTT
cdr3_aa: CASSLLRPGATNEKLFF

j_call: TRBJ2-5
d_call: -
v_call: TRBV7-3
clone_size: -
cdr3_nt: TGTGCCAGCAGCTTAGGGCCGGGGGGCCCCAGGGAGACCCAGTACTTC
cdr3_aa: CASSLGPGGPRETQYF

j_call: TRBJ1-5
d_call: -
v_call: TRBV18
clone_size: -
cdr3_nt: TGTGCCAGCTCACCCATCGGCAGGGAAGACAATCAGCCCCAGCATTTT
cdr3_aa: CASSPIGREDNQPQHF

j_call: TRBJ2-2
d_call: TRBD1
v_call: TRBV6-1
clone_size: -
cdr3_nt: TGTGCCAGCAGAGACAGGGCCGGCGGGGAGCTGTTTTTT
cdr3_aa: CASRDRAGGELFF

j_call: TRBJ1-3
d_call: TRBD1
v_call: TRBV4-2
clone_size: -
cdr3_nt: TGTGCCAGCAGCCAAGGAGACAGGGGGCATGGAAACACCATATATTTT
cdr3_aa: CASSQGDRGHGNTIYF

j_call: TRBJ2-5
d_call: -
v_call: TRBV28
clone_size: -
cdr3_nt: TGTGCCAGCAGAACCCCTGGCGACCAAGAGACCCAGTACTTC
cdr3_aa: CASRTPGDQETQYF

j_call: TRBJ1-5
d_call: -
v_call: TRBV7-8
clone_size: -
cdr3_nt: TGTGCCAGCAGCGTAACCCTTGATAGCAATCAGCCCCAGCATTTT
cdr3_aa: CASSVTLDSNQPQHF

j_call: TRBJ1-4
d_call: -
v_call: TRBV10-1
clone_size: -
cdr3_nt: TGCGCCAGCAGCGGCAGGCATCCGGGATCCTCGGGTGAAAAACTGTTTTTT
cdr3_aa: CASSGRHPGSSGEKLFF

j_call: TRBJ2-7
d_call: -
v_call: TRBV18
clone_size: few
cdr3_nt: TGTGCCAGCTCACCCGGACGTTACCCGACCTACGAGCAGTACTTC
cdr3_aa: CASSPGRYPTYEQYF

j_call: TRBJ2-7
d_call: TRBD2
v_call: TRBV11-2
clone_size: -
cdr3_nt: TGTGCCAGCAGGTCCGGGGGGATCCCCCACGAGCAGTACTTC
cdr3_aa: CASRSGGIPHEQYF

j_call: TRBJ2-5
d_call: TRBD1
v_call: TRBV11-1
clone_size: -
cdr3_nt: TGTGCCAGCAGTCCCGGGACAGATAAAGAGACCCAGTACTTC
cdr3_aa: CASSPGTDKETQYF

j_call: TRBJ2-5
d_call: TRBD2
v_call: TRBV19
clone_size: -
cdr3_nt: TGTGCCAGTAGTATAAACGGGCTAGCGGGGGGAGAGACCCAGTACTTC
cdr3_aa: CASSINGLAGGETQYF

j_call: TRBJ2-1
d_call: -
v_call: TRBV19
clone_size: -
cdr3_nt: TGTGCCAGTAGTATGGGATGGGGCTCCTACAATGAGCAGTTCTTC
cdr3_aa: CASSMGWGSYNEQFF

j_call: TRBJ1-1
d_call: TRBD1
v_call: TRBV5-4
clone_size: few
cdr3_nt: TGTGCCAGCAGCATACAGGGGGAGGGCACTGAAGCTTTCTTT
cdr3_aa: CASSIQGEGTEAFF

j_call: TRBJ2-7
d_call: -
v_call: TRBV7-6
clone_size: -
cdr3_nt: TGTGCCAGCAGCTTAGCGGTGGGGATGTCGCACGAGCAGTACTTC
cdr3_aa: CASSLAVGMSHEQYF

j_call: TRBJ2-3
d_call: TRBD2
v_call: TRBV29-1
clone_size: -
cdr3_nt: TGCAGCGTTGAACTAGCGGGGGTGGATACGCAGTATTTT
cdr3_aa: CSVELAGVDTQYF